What follows is one T cell receptor beta chain and its context. It has no known antigen specificity. Base-call qualities are not available, and no considerably larger clone is one nucleotide away. Via the germline V gene, CDR1 is SGHRS and CDR2 YFSETQ. Here V drops 2 bases and J drops 4 bases, and the junction holds 13 bases not matched to any gene. CDR3 length: 17 amino acids, cysteine to phenylalanine. Just CDR3 DNA is preserved here, 51 bases in frame from base 1. Libraries were constructed by the immunoSEQ multiplex PCR assay. TCRdb mirrors the immuneACCESS table, restricted to in-frame sequences. Some clones are absent from its copies; in checked studies, under half trace to an unresolved V gene, and the reason for the others is unknown. For this sample the table gives about 130,000 clones, of which more than 80% were detected only once. The top ten clonotypes cover about 2.5% of the sample. These data originate in a study of control samples from healthy donors and cancer patients (dated by TCRdb to about 2020).

The TCR originated in a man between 35 and 55 years old in good health. The rearranged chain carries TRBV5-1 and TRBJ2-7, with 9 bases in between that match TRBD2. The sequencing input was blood. The CDR3 here reads CASSFGLAGYQQYEQYF. The sequence in DNA is TGCGCCAGCAGCTTTGGGCTAGCGGGGTACCAGCAATACGAGCAGTACTTC.